Following are 27 T cell receptor beta chains from one sample sequenced in a study of T cell changes during pregnancy in multiple sclerosis. The repertoire was sequenced with immunoSEQ multiplex PCR; TCRdb's copy has only in-frame clones and lacks some. The repertoire consists of about 40,000 clones, with 80% to 90% occurring once and the leading ten covering roughly 0.5%. Specimen: CD4+ T cells from peripheral blood mononuclear cells, collected in the first trimester of pregnancy. All receptors derive from a female donor with multiple sclerosis, enrolled in a pregnancy study.

The chain links TRBV18 to TRBJ2-5, with D possibly TRBD2 on 5 matching bases. CDR3 length equals 14 residues. Trimming removed 6 bases from V and 2 bases from J, with 13 bases in between. Germline V CDR1 and CDR2: KGHSH, LQKENI. The CDR3 bases are TGTGCCAGCTCTGTCGCCGGGGAACAAGAGACCCAGTACTTC. Protein: CASSVAGEQETQYF.

The rearrangement links TRBV5-1 to TRBJ2-1; 7 bases agree with TRBD2. CDR3 length: 14 amino acids. Per the germline V gene, CDR1 is SGHRS and CDR2 is YFSETQ. With V trimmed by 7 bases and J by 6 bases, 10 bases remained unmatched. The CDR3 bases are TGCGCCAGCTATGGGGGGGAATGGTTCAATGAGCAGTTCTTC. It codes for CASYGGEWFNEQFF.

This chain links TRBV18 with TRBJ1-5, with TRBD1 identical over 7 bases. Germline V gene lookup returns CDR1 KGHSH and CDR2 LQKENI. The CDR3 sequence is 19 residues long. The V segment lost 5 bases and the J segment 4 bases; nucleotides outside the gene matches: 20. The CDR3 is CASSDRDRANYASNQPQHF. CDR3 nucleotide sequence: TGTGCCAGCTCAGACCGGGACAGAGCTAACTATGCGTCAAATCAGCCCCAGCATTTT.

The rearrangement links TRBV5-4 to TRBJ2-2; 8 bases map to TRBD2. V lost 4 bases, J lost 4 bases, and 6 bases stayed unmatched. This CDR3 has 15 amino acids. Germline CDR1 is SGHNT and CDR2 is YYREEE (reference sequence). Here the CDR3 reads CASSPGTSRTGELFF. CDR3 bases: TGTGCCAGCAGCCCCGGGACTAGTCGCACCGGGGAGCTGTTTTTT.

This chain's CDR3 is CASSLALANEQFF. Here the CDR3 DNA reads TGCGCCAGCAGCTTGGCCTTGGCAAATGAGCAGTTCTTC. V and J are TRBV5-1 and TRBJ2-1; unclear D gene. The V end was cut by 0 bases, the J end by 7 bases, with 8 bases between. CDR1 and CDR2 from the germline V gene are SGHRS and YFSETQ. This CDR3 has 13 residues.

V usage is TRBV7-2 and J usage is TRBJ2-1, with 8 bases that match TRBD2. The germline gives CDR1 SGHTA, CDR2 FQGNSA. This CDR3 region has 16 residues. V was pared by 5 bases and J by 1 base, with 7 bases of the junction left unmatched. DNA for the CDR3: TGTGCCAGCAGCCGATCCGCGGGGGGATCCTACAATGAGCAGTTCTTC. It codes for CASSRSAGGSYNEQFF.

V gene TRBV5-1 combines with J gene TRBJ2-5; 11 bases align to TRBD2. The CDR3 consists of 17 residues. V lost 5 bases to trimming and J lost 2 bases; unmatched junction nucleotides: 11. The germline gives CDR1 SGHRS, CDR2 YFSETQ. The CDR3 DNA is TGCGCCAGCAGTGGGGCTTCAGGGACTAGCGGACAAGAGACCCAGTACTTC. Protein product: CASSGASGTSGQETQYF. Looking up the rest from reference TRBV5-1 and TRBJ2-5 gives the full variable domain: KAGVTQTPRYLIKTRGQQVTLSCSPISGHRSVSWYQQTPGQGLQFLFEYFSETQRNKGNFPGRFSGRQFSNSRSEMNVSTLELGDSALYLCASSGASGTSGQETQYFGPGTRLLVL.

This chain connects TRBV27 to TRBJ2-1; TRBD1 matches at 9 bases. The V gene's germline CDR1 is MNHEY and CDR2 SMNVEV (reference sequence). The CDR3 loop spans 16 amino acids. The junction had 8 bases not matched to a gene; V was cut back by 7 bases and J by 1 base. CDR3 loop: CASKTGGGWSYNEQFF. The DNA of the CDR3 is TGTGCCAGCAAGACAGGGGGGGGTTGGTCCTACAATGAGCAGTTCTTC.

The chain couples TRBV29-1 to TRBJ2-5; possibly TRBD2 for D (6 bases). Trimming cost V 6 bases and J 2 bases, with 7 bases left between them. CDR3 size: 11 residues. Germline V gene lookup returns CDR1 SQVTM and CDR2 ANQGSEA. The CDR3 loop reads CSVGTQETQYF. The CDR3 DNA reads as TGCAGCGTGGGGACTCAAGAGACCCAGTACTTC.

The rearrangement uses TRBV4-3 and TRBJ1-1; TRBD1 agrees at 8 bases. The CDR3 length is 18 residues. CDR1 is LGHNA, CDR2 YSLEER, per germline. V shed 0 bases, J shed 1 base, and the junction held 10 bases outside the gene matches. CDR3 sequence: CASSQEILRGTGNTEAFF. CDR3 sequence (DNA): TGCGCCAGCAGCCAAGAGATCCTACGTGGGACAGGGAACACTGAAGCTTTCTTT.

V is TRBV5-1 and J is TRBJ2-3, with a weak D call TRBD2 (6 bases). V lost 4 bases to trimming and J lost 2 bases, with 14 bases between them. Germline CDR1 is SGHRS and CDR2 is YFSETQ. This CDR3 comprises 15 residues. The CDR3 region has the DNA TGCGCCAGCAGCATTAGCGGAAAAATCACAGATACGCAGTATTTT. Protein product: CASSISGKITDTQYF.

The gene calls are TRBV5-6 and TRBJ2-5, with 13 nucleotides matching TRBD2. Germline V CDR1 and CDR2: SGHDT, YYEEEE. The CDR3 covers 18 residues. The ends lost 3 bases at V and 1 base at J; junction bases unmatched: 9. CDR3 coding DNA: TGTGCCAGCAGCTCGGGACTAGCGGGATGGCGGGGCCAAGAGACCCAGTACTTC. The encoded protein is CASSSGLAGWRGQETQYF.

The DNA for the CDR3 is TGTGCCAGCAGTTTATATTTGGGGACAGGATGGTTGACCGGGGAGCTGTTTTTT. It encodes CASSLYLGTGWLTGELFF. The chain joins TRBV27 to TRBJ2-2; TRBD1 matches 8 bases. V was pared by 1 base and J by 5 bases, with 12 bases of the junction left unmatched. The V gene's germline CDR1 is MNHEY and CDR2 SMNVEV (reference sequence). The CDR3 runs 18 residues.

The genes are TRBV2 and TRBJ2-7; the D gene is possibly TRBD1 (5 bases). There are 12 residues in the CDR3. Germline CDR1 and CDR2: SNHLY and FYNNEI. V lost 6 bases and J 2 bases, leaving 8 bases between the germline ends. The DNA of the CDR3 is TGTGCCAGCAGGAAGGACACCTACGAGCAGTACTTC. This encodes CASRKDTYEQYF.

This chain links TRBV7-6 with TRBJ1-2; D is possibly TRBD1 (5 bases). Germline CDR1 reads SGHVS; CDR2 reads FNYEAQ. Trimming took 5 bases from V and 7 from J, leaving 20 bases between them. CDR3 length equals 15 residues. Here the CDR3 reads CASSPNTDMLGGYTF. The CDR3 DNA sequence: TGTGCCAGCAGCCCGAATACGGACATGTTAGGTGGCTACACCTTC.

The chain couples TRBV4-3 to TRBJ1-2; 8 bases map to TRBD1. Trimming took 4 bases from V and 4 from J; bases not matched to a gene: 2. This CDR3 contains 13 residues. Germline values: CDR1 LGHNA, CDR2 YSLEER. CDR3 nucleotide sequence: TGCGCCAGCAGCCCAGGGGGCGGCTATGGCTACACCTTC. Its protein product is CASSPGGGYGYTF.

J is TRBJ2-7 and V is TRBV4-3; 8 bases fit TRBD2. V gave up 0 bases and J gave up 3 bases; unmatched junction bases: 7. Looked up from germline, CDR1 is LGHNA and CDR2 is YSLEER. The CDR3 runs 16 residues. The CDR3 region is CASSQDPRGVNYEQYF. In DNA, the CDR3 is TGCGCCAGCAGCCAAGATCCGCGGGGGGTAAACTACGAGCAGTACTTC.

The chain links TRBV6-5 to TRBJ2-7, with unresolved D. CDR3 length: 13 residues. CDR1 is MNHEY, CDR2 SVGAGI, per germline. V lost 0 bases and J lost 3, with 6 bases in between. CDR3 nucleotide sequence: TGTGCCAGCAGTTACTCGCGCAACTACGAGCAGTACTTC. Protein sequence: CASSYSRNYEQYF.

This rearrangement joins TRBV7-2 to TRBJ1-5, with D unresolved. The CDR3 totals 12 residues. Looked up from germline, CDR1 is SGHTA and CDR2 is FQGNSA. V lost 4 bases and J lost 11, with 12 bases in between. CDR3 coding DNA: TGTGCCAGCAGCTCGCAGACCGGGGCCCAGCATTTT. Amino acids: CASSSQTGAQHF.

The table lists this clone with a count of one. The chain employs TRBV18 and TRBJ1-1, with 7 bases matching TRBD1. The germline gives CDR1 KGHSH, CDR2 LQKENI. The trim removed 3 bases at V and 0 bases at J, leaving 4 bases unmatched. The CDR3 is made up of 15 amino acids. This CDR3 is CASSPSTGLNTEAFF. The DNA for the CDR3 is TGTGCCAGCTCACCGTCGACAGGGTTGAACACTGAAGCTTTCTTT.

The V call is TRBV19, the J call TRBJ2-3; the match to TRBD2 covers 14 bases. V shed 7 bases and J 5 bases; nucleotides not matched to a gene: 5. The CDR3 is 15 amino acids. Germline assignment: CDR1 LNHDA and CDR2 SQIVND (reference sequence). CDR3 bases: TGTGCCAGTACCACCGGGACTAGCGGGAGAGATACGCAGTATTTT. Amino acid sequence: CASTTGTSGRDTQYF.

The genes are TRBV9 and TRBJ2-6, with D possibly TRBD1 on 6 matching bases. The CDR3 consists of 17 residues. The germline V gene encodes CDR1 SGDLS and CDR2 YYNGEE. The V end lost 3 bases, the J end lost 2 bases, and 15 bases lay between the germline ends. Here the CDR3 DNA reads TGTGCCAGCAGCGGAGAACAGGGTACTGCTGGGGCCAACGTCCTGACTTTC. Its protein product is CASSGEQGTAGANVLTF.

The chain employs TRBV4-1 and TRBJ2-2, with 7 bases matching TRBD2. CDR1 MGHRA and CDR2 YSYEKL come from the germline V gene. J lost 3 bases, V lost 8 bases, and 0 bases had no gene match. The CDR3 consists of 12 residues. The DNA of the CDR3 is TGCGCCAGCGGGGGGGACACCGGGGAGCTGTTTTTT. This codes for CASGGDTGELFF.

The table lists this clone with a few counts. The chain combines TRBV20-1 with TRBJ2-5; tentative D call: TRBD1 (5 bases). The CDR3 contains 11 residues. Germline values: CDR1 DFQATT, CDR2 SNEGSKA (reference sequence). V shed 6 bases and J shed 2 bases, with 7 bases lying between them. CDR3 nucleotides: TGCAGTGCCGACAGTCAAGAGACCCAGTACTTC. Its protein is CSADSQETQYF.

This chain connects TRBV6-4 to TRBJ1-1, with D unresolved. Germline CDR1 reads MRHNA; CDR2 reads SNTAGT. The length of the CDR3 is 13 residues. Between the trimmed V and J ends, which lost 2 bases and 2 bases, there was a span of 6 bases. The CDR3: CASSDEINTEAFF. CDR3 nucleotide sequence: TGTGCCAGCAGTGACGAGATAAACACTGAAGCTTTCTTT.

CDR3: CASSENQGLNEQFF. DNA of the CDR3: TGTGCCAGCAGTGAGAATCAGGGCCTCAATGAGCAGTTCTTC. The chain employs TRBV7-2 and TRBJ2-1; perhaps TRBD1 as D (5 bases). The CDR3 loop spans 14 amino acids. Germline values: CDR1 SGHTA, CDR2 FQGNSA. The V gene lost 6 bases and the J gene lost 6 bases, with 15 bases spanning the gap.

This clone was recorded once. The gene calls are TRBV6-1 and TRBJ1-1, with TRBD1 as a possible D gene (6 bases). The germline V gene encodes CDR1 MNHNS and CDR2 SASEGT. This CDR3 has 13 amino acids. The ends were cut back, 6 bases at V and 0 bases at J, with 8 bases in the middle. DNA of the CDR3: TGTGCCAGCAGAGGACAGATGAACACTGAAGCTTTCTTT. It yields the protein CASRGQMNTEAFF.